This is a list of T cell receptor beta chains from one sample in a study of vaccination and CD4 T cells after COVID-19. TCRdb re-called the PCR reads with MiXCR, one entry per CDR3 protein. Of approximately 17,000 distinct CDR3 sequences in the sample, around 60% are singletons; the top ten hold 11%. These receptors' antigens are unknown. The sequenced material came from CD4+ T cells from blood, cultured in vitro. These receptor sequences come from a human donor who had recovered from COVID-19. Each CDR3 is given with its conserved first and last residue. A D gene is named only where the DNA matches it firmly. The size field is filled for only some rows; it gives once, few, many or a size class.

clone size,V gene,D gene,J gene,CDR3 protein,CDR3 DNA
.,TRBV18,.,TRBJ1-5,CASTIDSNQPQHF,TGTGCCAGCACAATAGATAGCAATCAGCCCCAGCATTTT
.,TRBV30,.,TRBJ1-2,CALKAPPGRSYTF,TGTGCCCTCAAAGCCCCCCCGGGACGAAGCTACACCTTC
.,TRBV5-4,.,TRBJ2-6,CASSPISGANVLTF,TGTGCCAGCAGCCCTATATCTGGGGCCAACGTCCTGACTTTC
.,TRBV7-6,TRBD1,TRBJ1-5,CASSSQNRGVGPQHF,TGTGCCAGCAGCTCCCAAAACAGGGGTGTCGGGCCCCAGCATTTT
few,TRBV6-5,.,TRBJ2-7,CASSYSGVTTAYEQYF,TGTGCCAGCAGTTACTCTGGAGTGACTACAGCCTACGAGCAGTACTTC
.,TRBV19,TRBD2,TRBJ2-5,CASGGLAGGETQYF,TGTGCCAGCGGGGGACTAGCGGGAGGAGAGACCCAGTACTTC
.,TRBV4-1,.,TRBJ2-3,CASSRGTSPPTDTQYF,TGCGCCAGCAGCCGCGGAACCAGCCCACCGACAGATACGCAGTATTTT
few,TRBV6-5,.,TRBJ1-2,CASSYSGQSSVGGYTF,TGTGCCAGCAGTTACTCAGGACAGTCCTCGGTGGGCGGCTACACCTTC
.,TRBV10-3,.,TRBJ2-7,CAISEGLASYEQYF,TGTGCCATCAGTGAAGGGCTAGCGTCCTACGAGCAGTACTTC
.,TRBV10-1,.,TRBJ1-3,CASTDGGAGNTIYF,TGCGCCAGCACCGATGGGGGAGCAGGAAACACCATATATTTT
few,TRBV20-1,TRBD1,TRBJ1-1,CSALGTGGQLNTEAFF,TGCAGTGCTCTCGGGACAGGGGGCCAGCTGAACACTGAAGCTTTCTTT
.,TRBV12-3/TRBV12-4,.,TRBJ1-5,CASRGWGDQPQHF,TGTGCCAGCAGGGGGTGGGGCGATCAGCCCCAGCATTTT
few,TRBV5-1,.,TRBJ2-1,CASSSGHPGLYNEQFF,TGCGCCAGCAGCTCCGGACATCCGGGACTCTACAATGAGCAGTTCTTC
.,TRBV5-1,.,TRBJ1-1,CASSLDRYGTEAFF,TGCGCCAGCAGCTTGGACAGGTACGGTACTGAAGCTTTCTTT
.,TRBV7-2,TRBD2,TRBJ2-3,CASSSTSGTDTQYF,TGTGCCAGCAGTTCAACTAGCGGCACAGATACGCAGTATTTT